This T cell receptor (beta chain) was retrieved from a study of OX40 agonist ivuxolimab in advanced cancers. On this clone itself: Its antigen is currently unknown.

The CDR3 is 14 amino acids. The germline CDR1 and CDR2 sequences are LGHNT and FRNRAP. Trimming cost V 6 bases and J 0 bases, with 8 bases left between them. Notes on the study in general: The authors also found low normalized T-cell clonal expansion in some nonresponders.

TCRdb keeps only in-frame clones here, not all; method: immunoSEQ multiplex PCR. This sample has 37,000 or so clones, with roughly 87% found just once. The chain has TRBV12-5 and TRBJ1-4, with D possibly being TRBD1 (5 bases). This TCR was recovered from an adult with an advanced solid tumor such as melanoma, head and neck, liver or kidney cancer. The specimen comprised CD4+ or CD8+ T cells sorted from blood, sampled in a trial of the OX40 agonist ivuxolimab. The CDR3 protein is CASGQTATNEKLFF. The DNA of the CDR3 is TGTGCTAGTGGCCAGACAGCAACTAATGAAAAACTGTTTTTT. The full variable domain, completed using reference TRBV12-5 and TRBJ1-4, is DARVTQTPRHKVTEMGQEVTMRCQPILGHNTVFWYRQTMMQGLELLAYFRNRAPLDDSGMPKDRFSAEMPDATLATLKIQPSEPRDSAVYFCASGQTATNEKLFFGSGTQLSVL.